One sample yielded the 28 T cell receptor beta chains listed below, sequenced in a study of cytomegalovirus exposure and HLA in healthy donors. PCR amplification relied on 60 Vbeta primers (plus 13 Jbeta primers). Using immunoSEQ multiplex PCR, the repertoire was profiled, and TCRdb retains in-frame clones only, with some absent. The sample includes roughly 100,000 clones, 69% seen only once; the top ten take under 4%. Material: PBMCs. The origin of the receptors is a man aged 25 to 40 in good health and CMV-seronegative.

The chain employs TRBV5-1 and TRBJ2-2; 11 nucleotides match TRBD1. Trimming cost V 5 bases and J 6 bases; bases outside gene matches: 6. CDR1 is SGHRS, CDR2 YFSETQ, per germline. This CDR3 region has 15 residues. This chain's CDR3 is CASRSGQGASGELFF. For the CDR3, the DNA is TGCGCCAGCAGAAGTGGACAGGGGGCCTCCGGGGAGCTGTTTTTT.

The DNA for the CDR3 is TGCGCCAGCAGCTGGGAAGCGGGAGAAGGAAATGAGCAGTTCTTC. It yields the protein CASSWEAGEGNEQFF. The chain couples TRBV5-1 to TRBJ2-1; TRBD2 aligns across 8 bases. The CDR3 is 15 residues long. CDR1 SGHRS and CDR2 YFSETQ come from the germline V gene. Trimming took 3 bases from V and 7 from J; bases not matched to a gene: 9.

CDR3 sequence reads: CASSLGAGTKYNEQFF. CDR3 DNA: TGTGCCAGCAGCTTGGGTGCCGGGACTAAATACAATGAGCAGTTCTTC. The chain carries TRBV5-6 and TRBJ2-1, with 7 bases fitting TRBD2. The CDR3 length is 16 residues. The germline V gene has CDR1 SGHDT and CDR2 YYEEEE. Trimming took 0 bases from V and 4 from J; bases not matched to a gene: 7.

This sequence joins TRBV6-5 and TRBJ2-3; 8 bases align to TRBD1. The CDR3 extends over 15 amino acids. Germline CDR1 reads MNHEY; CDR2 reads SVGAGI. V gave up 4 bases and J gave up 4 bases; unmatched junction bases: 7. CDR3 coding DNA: TGTGCCAGCAGTTTCGAACAGGGGGTGGCAGATACGCAGTATTTT. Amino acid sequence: CASSFEQGVADTQYF.

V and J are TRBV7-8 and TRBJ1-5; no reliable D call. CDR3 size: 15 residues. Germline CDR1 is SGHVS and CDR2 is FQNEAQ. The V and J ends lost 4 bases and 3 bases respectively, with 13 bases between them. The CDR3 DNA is TGTGCCAGCAGCTCCTCCGGGAGCTTCAATCAGCCCCAGCATTTT. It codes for CASSSSGSFNQPQHF.

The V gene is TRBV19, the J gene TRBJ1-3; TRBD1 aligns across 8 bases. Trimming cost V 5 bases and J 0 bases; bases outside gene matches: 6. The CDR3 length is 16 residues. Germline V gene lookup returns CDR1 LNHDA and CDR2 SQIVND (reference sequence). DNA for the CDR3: TGTGCCAGTAGTTCACGGACAGGGATCTCTGGAAACACCATATATTTT. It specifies CASSSRTGISGNTIYF.

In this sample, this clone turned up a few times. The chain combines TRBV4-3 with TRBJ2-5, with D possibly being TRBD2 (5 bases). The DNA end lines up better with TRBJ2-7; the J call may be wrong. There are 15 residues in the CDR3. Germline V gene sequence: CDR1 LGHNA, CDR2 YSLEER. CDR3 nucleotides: TGCGCCAGCAGCCAGAGGAGGACGGAATCCTACGAGCAGTACTTC. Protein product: CASSQRRTESYEQYF.

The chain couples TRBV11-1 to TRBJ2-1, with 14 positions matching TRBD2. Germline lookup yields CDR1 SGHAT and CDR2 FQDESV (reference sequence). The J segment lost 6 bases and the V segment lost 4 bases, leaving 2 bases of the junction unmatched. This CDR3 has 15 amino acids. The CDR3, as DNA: TGTGCCAGCAGCTCGGGACTAGCGGGAGCCAATGAGCAGTTCTTC. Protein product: CASSSGLAGANEQFF.

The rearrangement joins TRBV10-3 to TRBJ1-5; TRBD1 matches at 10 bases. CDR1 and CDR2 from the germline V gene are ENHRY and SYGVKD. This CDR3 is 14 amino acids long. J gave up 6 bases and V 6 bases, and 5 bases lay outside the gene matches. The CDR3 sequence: CAIRGTGEGQPQHF. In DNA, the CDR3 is TGTGCCATCAGGGGGACAGGGGAAGGTCAGCCCCAGCATTTT.

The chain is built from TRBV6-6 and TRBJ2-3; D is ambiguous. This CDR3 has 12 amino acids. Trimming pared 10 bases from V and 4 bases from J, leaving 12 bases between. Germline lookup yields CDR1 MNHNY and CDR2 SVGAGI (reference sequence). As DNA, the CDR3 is TGTGCCACCCTCAAGCCCGCAGATACGCAGTATTTT. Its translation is CATLKPADTQYF.

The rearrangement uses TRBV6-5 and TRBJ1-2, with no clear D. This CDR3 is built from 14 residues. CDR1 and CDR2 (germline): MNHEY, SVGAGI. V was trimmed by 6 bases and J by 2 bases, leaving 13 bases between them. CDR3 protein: CASRFLGGNYGYTF. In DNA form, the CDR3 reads TGTGCCAGCAGATTTCTAGGAGGGAACTATGGCTACACCTTC.

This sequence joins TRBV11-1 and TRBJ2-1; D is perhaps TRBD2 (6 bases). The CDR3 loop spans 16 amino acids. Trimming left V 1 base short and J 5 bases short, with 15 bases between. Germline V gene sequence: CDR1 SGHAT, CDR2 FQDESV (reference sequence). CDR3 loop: CASSLGWGEINNEQFF. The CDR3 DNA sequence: TGTGCCAGCAGCTTAGGATGGGGGGAGATAAACAATGAGCAGTTCTTC.

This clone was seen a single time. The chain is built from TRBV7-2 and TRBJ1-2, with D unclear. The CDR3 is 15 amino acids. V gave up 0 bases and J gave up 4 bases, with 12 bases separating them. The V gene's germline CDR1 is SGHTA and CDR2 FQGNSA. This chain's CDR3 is CASSLALASPYGYTF. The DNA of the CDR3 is TGTGCCAGCAGCTTAGCGCTGGCCTCTCCCTATGGCTACACCTTC.

The CDR3 reads CASRGQGGSEAFF. CDR3 nucleotide sequence: TGTGCCAGCAGGGGACAGGGAGGATCTGAAGCTTTCTTT. The chain has TRBV2 and TRBJ1-1; 9 positions agree with TRBD1. V shed 6 bases, J shed 6 bases, and the junction held 5 bases outside the gene matches. The CDR3 spans 13 residues. Germline V gene data show CDR1 as SNHLY and CDR2 as FYNNEI.

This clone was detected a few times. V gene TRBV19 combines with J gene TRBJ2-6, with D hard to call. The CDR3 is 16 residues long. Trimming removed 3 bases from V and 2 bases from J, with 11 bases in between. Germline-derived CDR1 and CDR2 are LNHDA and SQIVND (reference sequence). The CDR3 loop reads CASSMARPPGANVLTF. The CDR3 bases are TGTGCCAGTAGTATGGCCAGGCCCCCTGGGGCCAACGTCCTGACTTTC.

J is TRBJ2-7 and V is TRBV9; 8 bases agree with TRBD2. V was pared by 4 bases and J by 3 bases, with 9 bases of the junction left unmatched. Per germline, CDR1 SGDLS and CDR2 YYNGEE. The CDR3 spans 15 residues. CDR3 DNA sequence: TGTGCCAGCAGCAAAGGGGGACTAGGGATCTACGAGCAGTACTTC. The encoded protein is CASSKGGLGIYEQYF.

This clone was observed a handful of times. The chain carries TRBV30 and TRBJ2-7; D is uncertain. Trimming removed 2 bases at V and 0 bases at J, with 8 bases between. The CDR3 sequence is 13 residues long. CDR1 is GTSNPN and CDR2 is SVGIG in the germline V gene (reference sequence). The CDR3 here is CAWSLTLSYEQYF. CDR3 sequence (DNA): TGTGCCTGGAGTCTAACCCTCTCCTACGAGCAGTACTTC.

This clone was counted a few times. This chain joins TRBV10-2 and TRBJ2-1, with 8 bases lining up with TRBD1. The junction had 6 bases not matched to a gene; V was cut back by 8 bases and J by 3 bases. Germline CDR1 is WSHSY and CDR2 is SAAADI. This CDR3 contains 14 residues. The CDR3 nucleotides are TGCGCCAGCGATACCGGGACAGGCTACAATGAGCAGTTCTTC. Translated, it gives CASDTGTGYNEQFF.

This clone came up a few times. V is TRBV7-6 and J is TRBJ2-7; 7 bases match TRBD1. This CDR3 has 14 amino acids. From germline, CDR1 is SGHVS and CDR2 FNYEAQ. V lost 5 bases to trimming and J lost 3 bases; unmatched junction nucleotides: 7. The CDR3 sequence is CASSARTGNYEQYF. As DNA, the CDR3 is TGTGCCAGCAGCGCCCGGACAGGAAACTACGAGCAGTACTTC. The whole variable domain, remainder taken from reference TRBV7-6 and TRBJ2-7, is GAGVSQSPRYKVTKRGQDVALRCDPISGHVSLYWYRQALGQGPEFLTYFNYEAQQDKSGLPNDRFSAERPEGSISTLTIQRTEQRDSAMYRCASSARTGNYEQYFGPGTRLTVT.

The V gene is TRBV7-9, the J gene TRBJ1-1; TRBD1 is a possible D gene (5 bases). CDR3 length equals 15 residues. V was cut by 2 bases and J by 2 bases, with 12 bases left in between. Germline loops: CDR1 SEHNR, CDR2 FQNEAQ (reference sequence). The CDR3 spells CASSLMTAHNTEAFF. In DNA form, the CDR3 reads TGTGCCAGCAGCTTAATGACAGCCCATAACACTGAAGCTTTCTTT. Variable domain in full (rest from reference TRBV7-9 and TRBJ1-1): DTGVSQNPRHKITKRGQNVTFRCDPISEHNRLYWYRQTLGQGPEFLTYFQNEAQLEKSRLLSDRFSAERPKGSFSTLEIQRTEQGDSAMYLCASSLMTAHNTEAFFGQGTRLTVV.

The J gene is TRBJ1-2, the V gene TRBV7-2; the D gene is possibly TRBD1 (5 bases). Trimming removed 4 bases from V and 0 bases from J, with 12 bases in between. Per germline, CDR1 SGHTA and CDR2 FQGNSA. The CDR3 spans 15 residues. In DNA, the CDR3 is TGTGCCAGCAGCTCGGGGGGGGGTTCTAACTATGGCTACACCTTC. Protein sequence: CASSSGGGSNYGYTF.

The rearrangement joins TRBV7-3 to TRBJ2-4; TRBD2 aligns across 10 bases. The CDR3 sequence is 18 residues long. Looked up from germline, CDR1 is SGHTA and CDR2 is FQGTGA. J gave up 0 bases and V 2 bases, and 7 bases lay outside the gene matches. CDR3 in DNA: TGTGCCAGCAGCTTACAATCTAGCGGGAGTGGAGCCAAAAACATTCAGTACTTC. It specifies CASSLQSSGSGAKNIQYF.

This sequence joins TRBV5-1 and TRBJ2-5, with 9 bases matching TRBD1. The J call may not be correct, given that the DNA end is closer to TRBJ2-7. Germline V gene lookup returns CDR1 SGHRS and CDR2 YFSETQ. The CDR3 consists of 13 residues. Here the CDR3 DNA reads TGCGCCAGCAGCCGGGACAGGGCCTACGAGCAGTACTTC. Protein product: CASSRDRAYEQYF.

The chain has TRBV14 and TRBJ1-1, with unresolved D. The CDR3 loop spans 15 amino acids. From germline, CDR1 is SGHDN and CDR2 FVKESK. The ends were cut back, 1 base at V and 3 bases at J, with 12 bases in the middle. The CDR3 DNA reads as TGTGCCAGCAGCCAAGTGATTACCGGGGACACTGAAGCTTTCTTT. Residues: CASSQVITGDTEAFF.

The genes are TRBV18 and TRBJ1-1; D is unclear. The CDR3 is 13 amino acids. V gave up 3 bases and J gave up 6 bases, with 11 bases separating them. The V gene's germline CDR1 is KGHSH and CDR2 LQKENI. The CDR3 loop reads CASSPAALAEAFF. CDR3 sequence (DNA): TGTGCCAGCTCACCGGCGGCTCTTGCTGAAGCTTTCTTT.

CDR3 in DNA: TGTGCCAGTAGTCCGGGTGTGTCTTACAATCAGCCCCAGCATTTT. Translation gives CASSPGVSYNQPQHF. This rearrangement joins TRBV19 to TRBJ1-5; D ambiguous. Germline lookup yields CDR1 LNHDA and CDR2 SQIVND (reference sequence). The CDR3 extends over 15 amino acids. V lost 5 bases, J lost 3 bases, and 14 bases lay in between.

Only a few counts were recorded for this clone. The CDR3 here is CARQGFGTGPYEQYF. CDR3 bases: TGTGCCAGACAGGGGTTCGGGACAGGACCCTACGAGCAGTACTTC. The rearrangement joins TRBV6-5 to TRBJ2-7; TRBD1 matches 8 bases. V was pared by 9 bases and J by 2 bases, with 12 bases of the junction left unmatched. This CDR3 comprises 15 residues. Germline assignment: CDR1 MNHEY and CDR2 SVGAGI.

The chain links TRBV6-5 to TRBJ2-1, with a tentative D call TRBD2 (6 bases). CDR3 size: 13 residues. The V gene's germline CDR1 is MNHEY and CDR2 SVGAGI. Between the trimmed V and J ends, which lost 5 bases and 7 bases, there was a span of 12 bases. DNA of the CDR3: TGTGCCAGCAGTGGGCGGGGCGGTAATGAGCAGTTCTTC. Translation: CASSGRGGNEQFF.